This entry lists 13 T cell receptor beta chains sequenced from one sample in a study of cytomegalovirus exposure and HLA in healthy donors. The PCR made use of 60 Vbeta and 13 Jbeta primers. Libraries were prepared by immunoSEQ multiplex PCR; TCRdb keeps only in-frame clonotypes and omits some of them. This sample has roughly 160,000 clones, with around 79% found just once. Specimen: PBMCs. Receptors were obtained from a man between 50 and 59 years old in good health and CMV-seropositive.

The chain links TRBV5-1 to TRBJ2-1; 7 nucleotides match TRBD2. Germline V gene sequence: CDR1 SGHRS, CDR2 YFSETQ. V gave up 0 bases and J gave up 3 bases; unmatched junction bases: 3. This CDR3 region has 15 residues. The CDR3 region has the DNA TGCGCCAGCAGCTTGGCTAGCGGAAACTACAATGAGCAGTTCTTC. Translation: CASSLASGNYNEQFF.

The chain links TRBV13 to TRBJ2-3; 14 nucleotides align to TRBD2. V trimming: 4 bases; J trimming: 1 base; junction bases outside the gene matches: 10. The CDR3 runs to 19 residues. Germline CDR1 and CDR2: PRHDT and FYEKMQ (reference sequence). The CDR3 coding sequence is TGTGCCAGCAGCTCAATTCGACTAGCGGGGGGGCGGGGCACAGATACGCAGTATTTT. Encoded protein: CASSSIRLAGGRGTDTQYF.

This clone was counted between two and nine times. The rearrangement uses TRBV7-9 and TRBJ1-2; TRBD1 matches 10 bases. CDR1 SEHNR and CDR2 FQNEAQ come from the germline V gene (reference sequence). V lost 6 bases, J lost 6 bases, and 13 bases stayed unmatched. The CDR3 spans 16 residues. CDR3 sequence: CASSRDRGRLGDGYTF. In DNA form, the CDR3 reads TGTGCCAGCAGTCGTGACAGGGGGCGCTTAGGCGATGGCTACACCTTC.

The chain's CDR3 is CASAPQGVIEKLFF. As DNA, the CDR3 is TGTGCCAGCGCGCCACAGGGGGTGATTGAAAAACTGTTTTTT. V is TRBV7-9 and J is TRBJ1-4; 8 nucleotides line up with TRBD1. J lost 7 bases, V lost 8 bases, and 9 bases had no gene match. The CDR3 has 14 amino acids. Germline loops: CDR1 SEHNR, CDR2 FQNEAQ (reference sequence).

There are a few counts of this clone. The V and J genes are TRBV6-1 and TRBJ2-7; a possible D gene is TRBD2 (6 bases). Germline-derived CDR1 and CDR2 are MNHNS and SASEGT. Trimming shortened V by 4 bases and J by 2 bases, and 21 bases separated the two germline ends. This CDR3 is 17 amino acids long. CDR3 sequence reads: CASSGETSSTITYEQYV. DNA for the CDR3: TGTGCCAGCAGTGGGGAAACTAGCTCAACTATAACCTACGAGCAGTACGTC.

This clone was recorded only once. The chain joins TRBV27 to TRBJ1-2; TRBD1 agrees at 12 bases. The ends lost 6 bases at V and 4 bases at J; junction bases unmatched: 3. The CDR3 consists of 14 residues. CDR1 and CDR2 from the germline V gene are MNHEY and SMNVEV (reference sequence). The CDR3 DNA follows: TGTGCCAGCAGGGGACAGGGGGCCGGCTATGGCTACACCTTC. As protein: CASRGQGAGYGYTF.

The rearrangement uses TRBV12-2 and TRBJ2-7; the listed D gene, TRBD1, was not tested against the DNA. TRBV12-2 is given as a pseudogene. This CDR3 comprises 16 residues. The CDR3 DNA reads as TGTGCAAGTCGCTTAGAAAATACACAGGGATCCTACGAGCAGTACGTC. Protein sequence: CASRLENTQGSYEQYV.

For the CDR3, the DNA is TGCGCCAGCAGCCCGGAGAAATCTATAAGCACAGATACGCAGTATTTT. Its protein product is CASSPEKSISTDTQYF. This chain connects TRBV5-1 to TRBJ2-3; the D is unclear. The CDR3 length is 16 residues. Germline CDR1 SGHRS, CDR2 YFSETQ. V lost 4 bases, J lost 0 bases, and 15 bases lay in between. Complete variable domain (other parts from reference TRBV5-1 and TRBJ2-3): KAGVTQTPRYLIKTRGQQVTLSCSPISGHRSVSWYQQTPGQGLQFLFEYFSETQRNKGNFPGRFSGRQFSNSRSEMNVSTLELGDSALYLCASSPEKSISTDTQYFGPGTRLTVL.

The chain has TRBV11-2 and TRBJ1-6; 7 bases match TRBD1. With 3 bases clipped from V and 5 bases from J, the junction kept 4 bases outside the gene matches. From germline, CDR1 is SGHAT and CDR2 FQNNGV. The length of the CDR3 is 15 residues. This CDR3 reads CASSFDRAHNSPLHF. CDR3 in DNA: TGTGCCAGCAGCTTCGACAGGGCCCATAATTCACCCCTCCACTTT.

The CDR3 nucleotides read TGTGCCAGCAGTATAACAGGGGAAGCCACAGATACGCAGTATTTT. It specifies CASSITGEATDTQYF. The V and J genes are TRBV6-1 and TRBJ2-3, with 7 bases lining up with TRBD1. Per germline, CDR1 MNHNS and CDR2 SASEGT. Trimming cost V 5 bases and J 2 bases; bases outside gene matches: 7. The CDR3 sequence is 15 residues long.

The chain employs TRBV11-2 and TRBJ1-2, with TRBD1 matching over 8 bases. The CDR3 contains 14 residues. The germline V gene encodes CDR1 SGHAT and CDR2 FQNNGV. Unmatched junction bases numbered 2, after V lost 5 bases and J lost 0 bases. CDR3 loop: CASSLTGANYGYTF. CDR3 coding DNA: TGTGCCAGCAGCCTGACAGGGGCTAACTATGGCTACACCTTC.

The chain is built from TRBV27 and TRBJ1-1; the match to TRBD1 covers 8 bases. This CDR3 is 16 amino acids long. Germline V lookup: CDR1 MNHEY, CDR2 SMNVEV (reference sequence). After removal of 5 bases from V and 0 bases from J, the junction contained 8 bases not matched to a gene. CDR3 in DNA: TGTGCCAGCAGTCTTTGGACAGGGCAGGTGAACACTGAAGCTTTCTTT. Protein sequence: CASSLWTGQVNTEAFF.

V gene TRBV19 combines with J gene TRBJ1-1; 7 bases map to TRBD1. The CDR3 has 17 residues. Germline V lookup: CDR1 LNHDA, CDR2 SQIVND (reference sequence). V shed 7 bases, J shed 0 bases, and the junction held 14 bases outside the gene matches. The CDR3 sequence: CASTSGGIIGMNTEAFF. In DNA form, the CDR3 reads TGTGCCAGTACCTCAGGGGGGATCATTGGAATGAACACTGAAGCTTTCTTT.